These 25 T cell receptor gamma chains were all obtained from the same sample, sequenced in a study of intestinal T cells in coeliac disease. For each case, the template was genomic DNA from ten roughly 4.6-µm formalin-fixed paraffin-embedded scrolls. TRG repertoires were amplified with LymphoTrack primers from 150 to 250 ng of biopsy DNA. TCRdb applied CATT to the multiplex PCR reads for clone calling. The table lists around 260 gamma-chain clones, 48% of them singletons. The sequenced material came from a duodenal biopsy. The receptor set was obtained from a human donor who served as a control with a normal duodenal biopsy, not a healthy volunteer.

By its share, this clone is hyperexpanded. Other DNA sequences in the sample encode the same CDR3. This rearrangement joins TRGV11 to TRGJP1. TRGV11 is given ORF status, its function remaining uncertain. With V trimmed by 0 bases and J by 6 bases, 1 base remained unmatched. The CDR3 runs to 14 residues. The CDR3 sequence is CACWIRHAGWFKIF. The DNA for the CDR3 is TGTGCCTGCTGGATTAGGCACGCTGGTTGGTTCAAGATATTT.

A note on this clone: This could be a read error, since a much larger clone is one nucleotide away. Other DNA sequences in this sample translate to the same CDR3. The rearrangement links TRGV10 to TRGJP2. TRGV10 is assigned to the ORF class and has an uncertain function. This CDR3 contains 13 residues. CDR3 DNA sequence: TGCGCTGCTCAAAAGGGTAGTGATTGGATCAAGACGTTT. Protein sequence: CAAQKGSDWIKTF.

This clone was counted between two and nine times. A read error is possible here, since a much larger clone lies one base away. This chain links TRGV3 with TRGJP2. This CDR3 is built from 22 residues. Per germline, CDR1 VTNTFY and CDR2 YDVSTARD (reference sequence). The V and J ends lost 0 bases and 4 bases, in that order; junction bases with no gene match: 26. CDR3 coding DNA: TGTGCCACCTGGGACAGGCGCTCTGCTCCTGCCGACAATACAAATAGTGATTGGATCAAGACGTTT. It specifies CATWDRRSAPADNTNSDWIKTF.

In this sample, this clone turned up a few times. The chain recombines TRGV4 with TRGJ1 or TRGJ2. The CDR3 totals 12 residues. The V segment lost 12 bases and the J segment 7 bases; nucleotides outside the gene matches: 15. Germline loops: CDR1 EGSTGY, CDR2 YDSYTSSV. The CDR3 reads CAHLGLGYKKLF. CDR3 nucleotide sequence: TGTGCCCACCTGGGATTGGGCTATAAGAAACTCTTT.

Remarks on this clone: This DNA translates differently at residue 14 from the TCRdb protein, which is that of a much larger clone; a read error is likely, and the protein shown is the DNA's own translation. The CDR3 loop is CAAWDYATPDTGWLKIF. The CDR3 DNA is TGTGCTGCGTGGGATTATGCGACCCCTGACACTGGTTGGCTCAAGATATTT. This chain joins TRGV10 and TRGJP1. TRGV10 is flagged as an ORF with uncertain function. The CDR3 is made up of 17 amino acids.

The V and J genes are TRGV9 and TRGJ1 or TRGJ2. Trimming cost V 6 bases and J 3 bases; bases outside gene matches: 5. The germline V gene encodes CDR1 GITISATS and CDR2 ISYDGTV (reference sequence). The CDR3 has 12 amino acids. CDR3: CALWRSYYKKLF. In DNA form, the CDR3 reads TGTGCCTTGTGGAGGTCTTATTATAAGAAACTCTTT.

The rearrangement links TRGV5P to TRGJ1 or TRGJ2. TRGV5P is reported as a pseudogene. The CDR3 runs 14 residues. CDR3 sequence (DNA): TGTGCCACCTGGGGTCAGGCAATCTATTATAAGAAACTCTTT. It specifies CATWGQAIYYKKLF.

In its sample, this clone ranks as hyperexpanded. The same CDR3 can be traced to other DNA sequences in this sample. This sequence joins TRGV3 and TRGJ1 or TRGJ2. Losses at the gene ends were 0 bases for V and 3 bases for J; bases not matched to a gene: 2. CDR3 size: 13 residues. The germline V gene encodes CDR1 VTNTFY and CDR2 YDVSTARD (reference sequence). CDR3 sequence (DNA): TGTGCCACCTGGGACAGGCCTTATTATAAGAAACTCTTT. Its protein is CATWDRPYYKKLF.

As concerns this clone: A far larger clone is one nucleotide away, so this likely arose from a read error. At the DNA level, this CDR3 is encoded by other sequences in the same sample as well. The CDR3 reads CATWDRRSAPADNTSSDWIKTF. The CDR3 nucleotides read TGTGCCACCTGGGACAGGCGCTCTGCTCCTGCCGACAATACGAGTAGTGATTGGATCAAGACGTTT. V gene TRGV3 combines with J gene TRGJP2. The CDR3 has 22 amino acids. The V gene end was trimmed by 0 bases and the J gene end by 2 bases; junction bases not matched to a gene: 24. The germline V gene has CDR1 VTNTFY and CDR2 YDVSTARD (reference sequence).

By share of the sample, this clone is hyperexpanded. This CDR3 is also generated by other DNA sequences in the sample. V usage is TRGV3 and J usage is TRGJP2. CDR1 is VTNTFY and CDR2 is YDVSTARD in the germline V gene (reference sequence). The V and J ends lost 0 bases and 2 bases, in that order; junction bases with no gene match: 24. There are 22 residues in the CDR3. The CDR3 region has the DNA TGTGCCACCTGGGACAGGCGCTCTGCTCCTGCCGACAATACAAGTAGTGATTGGATCAAGACGTTT. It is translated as CATWDRRSAPADNTSSDWIKTF.

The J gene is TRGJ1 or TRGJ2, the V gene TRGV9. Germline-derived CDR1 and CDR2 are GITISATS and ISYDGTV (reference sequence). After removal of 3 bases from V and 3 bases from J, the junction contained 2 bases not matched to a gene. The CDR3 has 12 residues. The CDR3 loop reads CALWESYYKKLF. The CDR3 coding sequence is TGTGCCTTGTGGGAGTCTTATTATAAGAAACTCTTT.

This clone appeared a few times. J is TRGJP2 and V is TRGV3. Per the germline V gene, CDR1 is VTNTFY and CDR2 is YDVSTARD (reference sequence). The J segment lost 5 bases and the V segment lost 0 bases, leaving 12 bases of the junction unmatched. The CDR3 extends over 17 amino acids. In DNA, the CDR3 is TGTGCCACCTGGGACAGGCCGGGGTTTGTGAGTGATTGGATCAAGACGTTT. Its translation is CATWDRPGFVSDWIKTF.

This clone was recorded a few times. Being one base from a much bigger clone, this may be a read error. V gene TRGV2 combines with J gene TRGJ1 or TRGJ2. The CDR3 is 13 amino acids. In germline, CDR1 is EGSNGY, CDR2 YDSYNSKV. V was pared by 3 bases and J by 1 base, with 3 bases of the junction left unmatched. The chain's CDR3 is CATWDRNYYKKLF. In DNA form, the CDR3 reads TGTGCCACCTGGGACCGAAATTATTATAAGAAACTCTTT.

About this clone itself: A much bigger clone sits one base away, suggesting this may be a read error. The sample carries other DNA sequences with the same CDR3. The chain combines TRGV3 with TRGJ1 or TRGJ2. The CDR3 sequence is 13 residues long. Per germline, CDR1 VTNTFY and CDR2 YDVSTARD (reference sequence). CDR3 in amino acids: CATWDRNYYKKLF. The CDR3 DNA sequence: TGTGCCACCTGGGACAGAAATTATTACAAGAAACTCTTT.

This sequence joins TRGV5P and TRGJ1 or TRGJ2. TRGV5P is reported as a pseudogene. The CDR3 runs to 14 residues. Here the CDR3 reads CAHLGQAIYYKKLF. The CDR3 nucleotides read TGTGCCCACCTGGGGCAGGCAATCTATTATAAGAAACTCTTT.

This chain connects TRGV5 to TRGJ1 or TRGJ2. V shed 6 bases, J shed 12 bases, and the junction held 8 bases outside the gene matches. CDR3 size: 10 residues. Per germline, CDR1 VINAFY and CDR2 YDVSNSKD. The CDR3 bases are TGTGCCACCTGGATTATAACGAAACTCTTT. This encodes CATWIITKLF.

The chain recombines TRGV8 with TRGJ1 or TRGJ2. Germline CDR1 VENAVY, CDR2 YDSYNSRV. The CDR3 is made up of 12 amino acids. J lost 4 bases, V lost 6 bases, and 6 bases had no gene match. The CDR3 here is CATWTSYYKKLF. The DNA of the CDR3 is TGTGCCACCTGGACGTCCTATTATAAGAAACTCTTT.

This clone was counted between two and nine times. CDR3 coding DNA: TGTGCTGGCGTGGGATTCTCTTATAAGAAACTCTTT. Its translation: CAGVGFSYKKLF. This chain uses TRGV10 with TRGJ1 or TRGJ2. TRGV10 is an ORF, and what it does is uncertain. This CDR3 spans 12 amino acids. J gave up 6 bases and V 13 bases, and 13 bases lay outside the gene matches.

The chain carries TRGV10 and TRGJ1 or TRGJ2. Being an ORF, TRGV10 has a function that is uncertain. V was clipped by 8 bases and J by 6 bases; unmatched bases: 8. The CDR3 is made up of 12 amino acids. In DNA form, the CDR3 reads TGTGCTGCGTGGATTCCGTGTTATAAGAAACTCTTT. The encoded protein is CAAWIPCYKKLF.

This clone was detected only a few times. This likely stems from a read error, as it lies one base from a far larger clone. The CDR3 nucleotides read TGTGCTGCGTGGCTATATAAGAAGCTCTTT. It specifies CAAWLYKKLF. This chain uses TRGV10 with TRGJ1 or TRGJ2. TRGV10 is known as an ORF, though its function is uncertain. This CDR3 has 10 amino acids.

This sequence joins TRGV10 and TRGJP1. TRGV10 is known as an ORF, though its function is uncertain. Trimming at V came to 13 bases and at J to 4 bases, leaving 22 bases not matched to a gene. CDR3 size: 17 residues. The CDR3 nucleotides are TGTGCTGGCGTGGGATTATGCGACCCTGACACTGGTTGGTTCAAGATATTT. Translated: CAGVGLCDPDTGWFKIF.

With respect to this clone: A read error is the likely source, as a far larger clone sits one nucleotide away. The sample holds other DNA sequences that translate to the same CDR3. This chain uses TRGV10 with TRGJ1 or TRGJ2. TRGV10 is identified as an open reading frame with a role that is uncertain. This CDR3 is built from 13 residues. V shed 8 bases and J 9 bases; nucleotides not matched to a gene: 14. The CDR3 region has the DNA TGTGCTGCGTGGGATTATTCCCTGTTTAAGAAACTCTTT. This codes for CAAWDYSLFKKLF.

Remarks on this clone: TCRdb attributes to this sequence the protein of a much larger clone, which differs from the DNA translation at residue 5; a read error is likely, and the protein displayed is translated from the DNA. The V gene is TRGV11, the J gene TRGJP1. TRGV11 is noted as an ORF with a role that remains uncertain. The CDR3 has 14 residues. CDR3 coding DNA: TGTGCCTGCTGGATGAGGCACGCTGGTTGGTTCAAGATATTT. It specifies CACWMRHAGWFKIF.

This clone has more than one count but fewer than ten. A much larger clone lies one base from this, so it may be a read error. This CDR3 is CATRDGRNTTGWFKIF. CDR3 DNA: TGTGCCACCCGGGACGGCCGTAATACCACTGGTTGGTTCAAGATATTT. The chain links TRGV3 to TRGJP1. Germline values: CDR1 VTNTFY, CDR2 YDVSTARD (reference sequence). The CDR3 spans 16 residues.

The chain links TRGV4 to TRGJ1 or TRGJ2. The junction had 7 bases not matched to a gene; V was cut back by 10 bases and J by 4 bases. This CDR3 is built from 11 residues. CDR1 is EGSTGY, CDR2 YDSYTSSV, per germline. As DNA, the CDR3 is TGTGCCACTGGGAGGTATTATAAGAAACTCTTT. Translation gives CATGRYYKKLF.